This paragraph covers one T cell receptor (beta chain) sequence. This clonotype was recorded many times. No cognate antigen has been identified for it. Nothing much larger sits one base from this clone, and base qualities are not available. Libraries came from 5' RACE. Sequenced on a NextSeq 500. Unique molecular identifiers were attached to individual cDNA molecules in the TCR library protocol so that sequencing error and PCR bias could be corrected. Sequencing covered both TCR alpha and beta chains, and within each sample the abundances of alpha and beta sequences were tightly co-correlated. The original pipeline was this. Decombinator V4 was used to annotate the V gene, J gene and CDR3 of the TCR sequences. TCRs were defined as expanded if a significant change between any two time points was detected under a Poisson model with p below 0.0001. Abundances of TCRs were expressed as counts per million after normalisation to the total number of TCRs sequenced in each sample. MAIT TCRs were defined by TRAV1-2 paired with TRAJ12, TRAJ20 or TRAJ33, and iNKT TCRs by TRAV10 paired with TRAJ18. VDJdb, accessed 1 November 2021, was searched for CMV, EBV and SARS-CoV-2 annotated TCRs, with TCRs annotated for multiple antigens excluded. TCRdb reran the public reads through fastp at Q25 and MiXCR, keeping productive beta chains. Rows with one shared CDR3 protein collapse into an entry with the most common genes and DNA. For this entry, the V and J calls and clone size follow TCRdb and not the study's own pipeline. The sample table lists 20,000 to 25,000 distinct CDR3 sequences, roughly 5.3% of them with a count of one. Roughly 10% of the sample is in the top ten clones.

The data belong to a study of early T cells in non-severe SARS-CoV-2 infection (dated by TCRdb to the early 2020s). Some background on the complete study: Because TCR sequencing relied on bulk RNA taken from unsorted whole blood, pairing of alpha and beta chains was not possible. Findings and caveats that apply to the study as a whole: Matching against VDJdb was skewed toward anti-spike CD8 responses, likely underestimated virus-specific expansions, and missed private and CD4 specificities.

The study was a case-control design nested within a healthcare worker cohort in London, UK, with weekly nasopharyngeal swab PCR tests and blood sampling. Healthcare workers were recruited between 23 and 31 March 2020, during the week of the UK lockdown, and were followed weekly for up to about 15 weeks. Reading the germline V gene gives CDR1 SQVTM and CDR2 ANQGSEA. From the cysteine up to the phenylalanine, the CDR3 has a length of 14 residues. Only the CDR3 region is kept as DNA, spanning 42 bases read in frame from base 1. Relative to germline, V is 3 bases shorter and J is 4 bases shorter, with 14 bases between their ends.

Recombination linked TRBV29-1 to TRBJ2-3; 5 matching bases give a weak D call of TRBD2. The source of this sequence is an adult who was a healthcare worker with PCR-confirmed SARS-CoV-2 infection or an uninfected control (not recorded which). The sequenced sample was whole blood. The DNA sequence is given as TGCAGCGTTGAGTGGGCGGGTTCGGCAGATACGCAGTATTTT. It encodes CSVEWAGSADTQYF.